This TCR beta chain comes out of a study of blood T cell repertoires in COVID-19. TCRdb keeps only in-frame clones here, not all; method: immunoSEQ multiplex PCR. The data hold fewer than 350,000 clones, with 75% to 95% observed a single time. Trimming removed 2 bases from V and 1 base from J, with 9 bases in between. CDR1 and CDR2 from the germline V gene are LNHNV and YYDKDF (reference sequence). This CDR3 region has 14 residues. The TCR originated in a woman in her twenties or thirties with COVID-19, enrolled during active disease. The genes are TRBV15 and TRBJ2-7, with D possibly TRBD2 on 7 matching bases. Material: peripheral blood. The CDR3 loop reads CATSRRGGSYEQYF. In nucleotides, the CDR3 is TGTGCCACCAGCAGAAGGGGGGGATCCTACGAGCAGTACTTC.